The 30 T cell receptor beta chains reported below all come from one sample, sequenced in a study of blood T cell repertoires in COVID-19. The data were produced by immunoSEQ multiplex PCR, yet TCRdb's version contains in-frame clones alone and is incomplete. Of around 340,000 clones in the sample, around nine tenths are singletons; the top ten hold about 0.94%. Sequencing was done on a sample of PBMCs or T cells enriched from blood (not recorded which). The source of these receptors is a woman in her twenties or thirties who had been exposed to COVID-19.

This clone was counted between two and nine times. The gene calls are TRBV30 and TRBJ1-4, with TRBD1 matching over 8 bases. The CDR3 spans 14 residues. The germline CDR1 and CDR2 sequences are GTSNPN and SVGIG (reference sequence). With 0 bases clipped from V and 11 bases from J, the junction kept 8 bases outside the gene matches. As DNA, the CDR3 is TGTGCCTGGAGTGTGTCGGGACAGGCCCAGAAACTGTTTTTT. Encoded protein: CAWSVSGQAQKLFF.

This chain connects TRBV9 to TRBJ1-2, with D possibly TRBD1 on 6 matching bases. Per germline, CDR1 SGDLS and CDR2 YYNGEE. This CDR3 is built from 14 residues. With 4 bases removed from V and 2 bases from J, the gap between germline ends came to 12 bases. DNA of the CDR3: TGTGCCAGCAGCACCACAGGGTCCAACTATGGCTACACCTTC. It is translated as CASSTTGSNYGYTF. Full variable domain (remainder filled in from reference TRBV9 and TRBJ1-2): DSGVTQTPKHLITATGQRVTLRCSPRSGDLSVYWYQQSLDQGLQFLIQYYNGEERAKGNILERFSAQQFPDLHSELNLSSLELGDSALYFCASSTTGSNYGYTFGSGTRLTVV.

V and J are TRBV5-1 and TRBJ2-3; tentative D call: TRBD2 (5 bases). This CDR3 is built from 15 residues. Germline CDR1 is SGHRS and CDR2 is YFSETQ. Trimming removed 1 base from V and 3 bases from J, with 12 bases in between. CDR3 in amino acids: CASSLSGLGTDTQYF. The CDR3, as DNA: TGCGCCAGCAGCTTGTCGGGGTTAGGTACAGATACGCAGTATTTT.

This chain links TRBV24-1 with TRBJ2-1; TRBD2 matches 11 bases. Germline V gene data show CDR1 as KGHDR and CDR2 as SFDVKD. After removal of 1 base from V and 2 bases from J, the junction contained 3 bases not matched to a gene. CDR3 size: 17 residues. DNA for the CDR3: TGTGCCACCAGTGATTTTGGTAGCGGGAGGGCCTACAATGAGCAGTTCTTC. It translates to CATSDFGSGRAYNEQFF.

The chain links TRBV30 to TRBJ2-7; D is possibly TRBD1 or TRBD2 (6 bases each). Germline assignment: CDR1 GTSNPN and CDR2 SVGIG (reference sequence). V was pared by 8 bases and J by 2 bases, with 13 bases between. CDR3 length: 12 residues. The CDR3, as DNA: TGTGCCCGGGGGCGCGGTCCCTACGAGCAGTACTTC. Protein: CARGRGPYEQYF.

This clone is a singleton in its sample. The chain joins TRBV27 to TRBJ2-3; D remains unclear. V gave up 6 bases and J gave up 4 bases, with 14 bases separating them. The CDR3 loop spans 14 amino acids. Germline CDR1 and CDR2: MNHEY and SMNVEV (reference sequence). The CDR3 loop is CASRGPDPPDTQYF. In nucleotides, the CDR3 is TGTGCCAGCAGGGGCCCCGACCCTCCAGATACGCAGTATTTT.

The V and J genes are TRBV12-5 and TRBJ2-5, with 9 bases matching TRBD1. The CDR3 contains 15 residues. The germline V gene has CDR1 LGHNT and CDR2 FRNRAP. J lost 5 bases, V lost 4 bases, and 8 bases had no gene match. This CDR3 reads CASGWEQGAMETQYF. The CDR3 DNA is TGTGCTAGTGGTTGGGAACAGGGGGCTATGGAGACCCAGTACTTC. The full variable domain, with the rest looked up from reference TRBV12-5 and TRBJ2-5, is DARVTQTPRHKVTEMGQEVTMRCQPILGHNTVFWYRQTMMQGLELLAYFRNRAPLDDSGMPKDRFSAEMPDATLATLKIQPSEPRDSAVYFCASGWEQGAMETQYFGPGTRLLVL.

This clone has a handful of counts. The chain employs TRBV28 and TRBJ2-7; 10 positions match TRBD1. Germline CDR1 and CDR2: MDHEN and SYDVKM. V dropped 4 bases and J dropped 2; count of bases not matched to a gene: 8. The CDR3 spans 16 residues. The CDR3 loop is CASSSPGQGGTYEQYF. The DNA of the CDR3 is TGTGCCAGCAGTTCCCCCGGACAGGGGGGGACCTACGAGCAGTACTTC.

As for this clone: The DNA is omitted, as the CDR3 cannot be located on it reliably, and the CDR3 follows TCRdb's listing. V usage is TRBV28 and J usage is TRBJ1-6. 15 amino acids form the CDR3, both terminal residues included. CDR1 and CDR2 from the germline V gene are MDHEN and SYDVKM. CDR3: CASSSSGLANSPLHF.

For the CDR3, the DNA is TGCGCCAGCAGTCCCGGGACTAGCGTTCCAGATACGCAGTATTTT. Translated: CASSPGTSVPDTQYF. V and J are TRBV5-1 and TRBJ2-3; 10 bases fit TRBD2. CDR1 is SGHRS, CDR2 YFSETQ, per germline. The V and J ends lost 5 bases and 4 bases, in that order; junction bases with no gene match: 7. The CDR3 is 15 amino acids.

This chain joins TRBV18 and TRBJ2-3; 7 bases line up with TRBD2. Unmatched junction bases numbered 5, after V lost 3 bases and J lost 2 bases. The CDR3 is 15 amino acids. In germline, CDR1 is KGHSH, CDR2 LQKENI. The CDR3 spells CASSPQRGTTDTQYF. The CDR3 DNA sequence: TGTGCCAGCTCACCCCAGCGGGGCACCACAGATACGCAGTATTTT.

V is TRBV5-4 and J is TRBJ2-3; possible D gene TRBD2, 5 bases. This CDR3 is built from 14 residues. V was pared by 4 bases and J by 2 bases, with 11 bases between. Germline V CDR1 and CDR2: SGHNT, YYREEE (reference sequence). CDR3 protein: CASSRTGDTDTQYF. The DNA for the CDR3 is TGTGCCAGCAGCCGTACCGGGGACACAGATACGCAGTATTTT.

The V call is TRBV19, the J call TRBJ2-3, with D maybe TRBD2 (6 bases). The germline gives CDR1 LNHDA, CDR2 SQIVND (reference sequence). V gave up 6 bases and J gave up 0 bases, with 10 bases separating them. The CDR3 sequence is 14 residues long. The CDR3 region is CASRLAASTDTQYF. CDR3 nucleotides: TGTGCCAGTAGATTAGCGGCTAGCACAGATACGCAGTATTTT. Filled out from reference TRBV19 and TRBJ2-3, the complete variable domain reads DGGITQSPKYLFRKEGQNVTLSCEQNLNHDAMYWYRQDPGQGLRLIYYSQIVNDFQKGDIAEGYSVSREKKESFPLTVTSAQKNPTAFYLCASRLAASTDTQYFGPGTRLTVL.

The chain uses TRBV7-3 and TRBJ2-1; D gene unclear. The ends were cut back, 0 bases at V and 4 bases at J, with 4 bases in the middle. The CDR3 contains 13 residues. Germline-derived CDR1 and CDR2 are SGHTA and FQGTGA. The CDR3 spells CASSLTPYNEQFF. CDR3 coding DNA: TGTGCCAGCAGCTTAACTCCGTACAATGAGCAGTTCTTC.

V usage is TRBV29-1 and J usage is TRBJ2-5, with 8 bases lining up with TRBD1. The germline V gene has CDR1 SQVTM and CDR2 ANQGSEA. V lost 2 bases and J lost 5; bases outside the gene matches: 10. This CDR3 comprises 15 residues. The CDR3 bases are TGCAGCGTTGAACCCAGGGGGCATGTAGGGGAGACCCAGTACTTC. It specifies CSVEPRGHVGETQYF.

The rearrangement uses TRBV7-3 and TRBJ1-6; 7 nucleotides agree with TRBD1. The germline V gene has CDR1 SGHTA and CDR2 FQGTGA. Losses at the gene ends were 6 bases for V and 6 bases for J; bases not matched to a gene: 5. This CDR3 region has 14 residues. The CDR3 reads CASSTGQPNSPLHF. The CDR3 nucleotides read TGTGCCAGCAGTACGGGACAGCCTAATTCACCCCTCCACTTT.

This chain links TRBV10-3 with TRBJ2-5; 10 nucleotides agree with TRBD1. Germline CDR1 is ENHRY and CDR2 is SYGVKD. The CDR3 is 14 residues long. With V trimmed by 3 bases and J by 5 bases, 3 bases remained unmatched. The CDR3 DNA is TGTGCCATCAGTGAAGGGGGACAGGGGGAGACCCAGTACTTC. It specifies CAISEGGQGETQYF.

This chain links TRBV11-3 with TRBJ2-1, with unresolved D. CDR1 is SGHNT and CDR2 is YENEEA in the germline V gene. V lost 5 bases to trimming and J lost 3 bases, with 14 bases between them. This CDR3 is 15 amino acids long. As DNA, the CDR3 is TGTGCCAGCAGCCTCAGGAACCCTTTCTACAATGAGCAGTTCTTC. Translating gives CASSLRNPFYNEQFF.

The chain uses TRBV5-8 and TRBJ1-5; no clear D gene. The V and J ends lost 0 bases and 1 base respectively, with 8 bases between them. CDR3 size: 15 residues. CDR1 SGHTS and CDR2 YDEGEE come from the germline V gene. The CDR3 region is CASSLGQLSNQPQHF. The CDR3 DNA reads TGTGCCAGCAGCTTGGGGCAGTTAAGCAATCAGCCCCAGCATTTT.

This clone was picked up one time. This chain links TRBV30 with TRBJ1-2; D is possibly TRBD1 (6 bases). V was shortened by 0 bases and J by 4 bases, with 12 bases between the two germline ends. Per the germline V gene, CDR1 is GTSNPN and CDR2 is SVGIG (reference sequence). The CDR3 length is 14 residues. The CDR3 loop reads CAWSVQGPTYGYTF. In DNA form, the CDR3 reads TGTGCCTGGAGTGTACAGGGTCCAACCTATGGCTACACCTTC.

The V and J genes are TRBV6-6 and TRBJ2-5, with no clear D. The CDR3 is 14 residues long. Trimming took off 8 bases at V and 5 bases at J, with 18 bases between the two ends. The germline V gene has CDR1 MNHNY and CDR2 SVGAGI (reference sequence). The CDR3 region is CASASGPFEETQYF. CDR3 nucleotides: TGTGCCAGCGCCTCAGGTCCATTCGAGGAGACCCAGTACTTC.

V and J are TRBV2 and TRBJ2-1; possibly TRBD2 for D (6 bases). V was shortened by 10 bases and J by 10 bases, with 20 bases between the two germline ends. This CDR3 region has 13 residues. Germline CDR1 is SNHLY and CDR2 is FYNNEI. The CDR3 is CATGGPGPREQFF. CDR3 sequence (DNA): TGTGCCACCGGGGGTCCGGGACCTCGAGAGCAGTTCTTC. Using reference TRBV2 and TRBJ2-1 for the parts outside the CDR3, the full variable domain is EPEVTQTPSHQVTQMGQEVILRCVPISNHLYFYWYRQILGQKVEFLVSFYNNEISEKSEIFDDQFSVERPDGSNFTLKIRSTKLEDSAMYFCATGGPGPREQFFGPGTRLTVL.

This chain links TRBV5-1 with TRBJ2-5; D unclear. This CDR3 has 12 residues. Trimming took off 0 bases at V and 5 bases at J, with 5 bases between the two ends. The V gene's germline CDR1 is SGHRS and CDR2 YFSETQ. The CDR3 DNA sequence: TGCGCCAGCAGCTTGGTCCCGGAGACCCAGTACTTC. Translating it yields CASSLVPETQYF.

The rearrangement joins TRBV7-3 to TRBJ1-2; tentative D call: TRBD1 (5 bases). Germline V gene data show CDR1 as SGHTA and CDR2 as FQGTGA. The CDR3 runs to 15 residues. V was shortened by 0 bases and J by 8 bases, with 16 bases between the two germline ends. In nucleotides, the CDR3 is TGTGCCAGCAGCTTAACGTCGTCCGCCCGGGGGGGCTACACCTTC. This encodes CASSLTSSARGGYTF.

This chain connects TRBV25-1 to TRBJ2-3; possibly TRBD2 for D (5 bases). The germline V and J ends were trimmed by 5 bases and 0 bases, with 12 bases remaining between them. CDR1 MGHDK and CDR2 SYGVNS come from the germline V gene. This CDR3 contains 15 residues. Here the CDR3 DNA reads TGTGCCAGCAGTTTCCCCGGGAAAAGCACAGATACGCAGTATTTT. Translated: CASSFPGKSTDTQYF.

The V and J genes are TRBV5-5 and TRBJ1-5; 8 bases fit TRBD1. The germline gives CDR1 SGHKS, CDR2 YYEKEE (reference sequence). The CDR3 is 15 residues long. Trimming at V came to 0 bases and at J to 5 bases, leaving 4 bases not matched to a gene. Here the CDR3 DNA reads TGTGCCAGCAGCTTGGCGGACAGGGACGATCAGCCCCAGCATTTT. Amino acid sequence: CASSLADRDDQPQHF.

As DNA, the CDR3 is TGTGCCAGCAGTTACTCGAAATTCGGGCGGGAGGGCCCCTACGAGCAGTACTTC. Encoded protein: CASSYSKFGREGPYEQYF. V is TRBV6-2 or TRBV6-3 and J is TRBJ2-7, with TRBD2 matching 9 bases. This CDR3 is 18 amino acids long. The germline gives CDR1 MNHEY, CDR2 SVGEGT. The ends lost 0 bases at V and 2 bases at J; junction bases unmatched: 11.

The chain combines TRBV5-4 with TRBJ1-1, with D maybe TRBD1 (5 bases). The germline V and J ends were trimmed by 0 bases and 4 bases, with 7 bases remaining between them. The CDR3 contains 13 residues. Germline loops: CDR1 SGHNT, CDR2 YYREEE (reference sequence). Here the CDR3 reads CASSLAGFTEAFF. CDR3 coding DNA: TGTGCCAGCAGCTTGGCAGGGTTCACTGAAGCTTTCTTT.

This clone occurred a few times. V is TRBV19 and J is TRBJ1-1; D call uncertain. Germline CDR1 reads LNHDA; CDR2 reads SQIVND (reference sequence). Trimming pared 5 bases from V and 1 base from J, leaving 8 bases between. CDR3 length: 13 residues. CDR3 DNA sequence: TGTGCCAGTAGTTTCGCACAGAACACTGAAGCTTTCTTT. Translation: CASSFAQNTEAFF.

The J gene is TRBJ2-1, the V gene TRBV24-1, with 9 bases lining up with TRBD2. Per the germline V gene, CDR1 is KGHDR and CDR2 is SFDVKD. V shed 3 bases, J shed 5 bases, and the junction held 7 bases outside the gene matches. The CDR3 has 16 amino acids. The CDR3 sequence: CATSDRSGRPNNEQFF. CDR3 bases: TGTGCCACCAGTGATCGGAGCGGGAGGCCCAACAATGAGCAGTTCTTC.